This TCR beta chain is drawn from a study of blood T cell repertoires in COVID-19. All recovered Cohort 3 donors got two negative PCRs, got clearance, or saw symptom resolution. CDR1 and CDR2 from the germline V gene are WNHNN and SYGVQD (reference sequence). Trimming took off 3 bases at V and 6 bases at J, with 16 bases between the two ends. This CDR3 spans 15 amino acids. The table came from immunoSEQ multiplex PCR; TCRdb's copy has only in-frame clones and leaves some out. The sample holds a few hundred thousand clones; 90% are singletons and the top ten take 0.6%. V and J are TRBV10-1 and TRBJ2-3, with D possibly matching TRBD1 (5 bases). The sample comprised PBMCs or T cells enriched from blood (not recorded which). The sequence derives from a man between 18 and 35 years old who had recovered from COVID-19. CDR3 sequence reads: CASSEGALGTDTQYF. For the CDR3, the DNA is TGCGCCAGCAGTGAAGGGGCACTCGGTACGGATACGCAGTATTTT.